Below are 6 T cell receptor beta chains sequenced from a single sample in a study of cytomegalovirus exposure and HLA in healthy donors. It was with 60 Vbeta and 13 Jbeta primers that the PCR ran. TCRdb's table, derived via immunoSEQ multiplex PCR, lists solely in-frame clones and lacks some. The data contain some 100,000 clones, around three quarters of them singletons. The material sequenced was PBMCs. All receptors derive from a middle-aged woman in good health and CMV-seropositive.

V and J are TRBV9 and TRBJ1-3; TRBD1 matches 7 bases. Looked up from germline, CDR1 is SGDLS and CDR2 is YYNGEE. The CDR3 extends over 16 amino acids. The V segment lost 3 bases and the J segment 4 bases; nucleotides outside the gene matches: 10. CDR3 amino acids: CASSDPRGRRGNTIYF. The CDR3 DNA sequence: TGTGCCAGCAGCGACCCAAGGGGGCGGCGGGGAAACACCATATATTTT.

V and J are TRBV28 and TRBJ1-2, with D unresolved. Germline V gene data show CDR1 as MDHEN and CDR2 as SYDVKM. The CDR3 is made up of 11 amino acids. Trimming cost V 6 bases and J 8 bases, with 10 bases left between them. The chain's CDR3 is CASSSARGYTF. The CDR3 DNA follows: TGTGCCAGCAGCTCCGCACGGGGCTACACCTTC.

There are a few counts of this clone. This sample includes further DNA sequences coding for the same CDR3. This chain links TRBV29-1 with TRBJ2-1; D is uncertain. The CDR3 consists of 17 residues. The germline CDR1 and CDR2 sequences are SQVTM and ANQGSEA. V lost 1 base to trimming and J lost 0 bases, with 16 bases between them. The CDR3 reads CSVEGGFSLNSYNEQFF. CDR3 nucleotides: TGCAGCGTTGAAGGCGGCTTTAGCTTAAACTCCTACAATGAGCAGTTCTTC.

The chain carries TRBV4-1 and TRBJ1-6; a weak D match, TRBD1 (5 bases). V was shortened by 0 bases and J by 3 bases, with 12 bases between the two germline ends. CDR3 length: 17 residues. Germline-derived CDR1 and CDR2 are MGHRA and YSYEKL. CDR3 bases: TGCGCCAGCAGCCAAGATCAGAGACAGAACTATAATTCACCCCTCCACTTT. It yields the protein CASSQDQRQNYNSPLHF.

This rearrangement joins TRBV11-3 to TRBJ2-1; 14 nucleotides line up with TRBD2. Trimming removed 2 bases from V and 8 bases from J; junction bases left unmatched: 5. Germline V gives CDR1 SGHNT, CDR2 YENEEA. This CDR3 comprises 16 residues. CDR3 coding DNA: TGTGCCAGCAGCTTATTGGGGACTAGCGGGAGTCATGAGCAGTTCTTC. Encoded protein: CASSLLGTSGSHEQFF.

The rearrangement joins TRBV7-3 to TRBJ2-1, with 14 bases aligning to TRBD2. CDR1 SGHTA and CDR2 FQGTGA come from the germline V gene. V shed 3 bases, J shed 3 bases, and the junction held 7 bases outside the gene matches. This CDR3 comprises 18 residues. The chain's CDR3 is CASSFSSGTSGSYNEQFF. The DNA for the CDR3 is TGTGCCAGCAGCTTTTCCTCCGGGACTAGCGGGAGCTACAATGAGCAGTTCTTC. The complete variable domain, with remaining parts taken from reference TRBV7-3 and TRBJ2-1, reads GAGVSQTPSNKVTEKGKYVELRCDPISGHTALYWYRQSLGQGPEFLIYFQGTGAADDSGLPNDRFFAVRPEGSVSTLKIQRTERGDSAVYLCASSFSSGTSGSYNEQFFGPGTRLTVL.